The present entry profiles one TCR beta chain with its context. The same CDR3 arises from other DNA sequences in this sample as well. Sequenced by immunoSEQ multiplex PCR; TCRdb stores in-frame clones only, minus some. The data contain about 70,000 clones, approximately 78% of them seen just once; the ten biggest clones take up about 5%. These data belong to a study of OX40 agonist ivuxolimab in advanced cancers. Study context: Aged roughly 23 to 79 with a mean of 60 years, they were 82.7% male.

Trimming cost V 0 bases and J 3 bases; bases outside gene matches: 6. The CDR3 sequence is 16 residues long. CDR1 and CDR2 from the germline V gene are MNHEY and SVGAGI. The chain employs TRBV6-5 and TRBJ1-1; TRBD1 matches at 8 bases. The material was CD4+ or CD8+ T cells sorted from blood, obtained in a trial of the OX40 agonist ivuxolimab. The receptor comes from an adult with an advanced solid tumor such as melanoma, head and neck, liver or kidney cancer. CDR3 nucleotide sequence: TGTGCCAGCAGTTACTCGAGTTCAGGGGGCGACACTGAAGCTTTCTTT. This codes for CASSYSSSGGDTEAFF.